The T cell receptor beta chain described here comes from a study of T cells in Graves' hyperthyroidism and ophthalmopathy. The CDR3 regions of TCR beta were amplified from RNA transcripts. HTBI primers were the set used in a first-round RT-PCR of the TCR CDR3. Via MiXCR, TCRdb re-called the multiplex PCR reads, giving one row per CDR3 protein. The table shows 550,000 to 700,000 distinct CDR3 sequences, with approximately 44% occurring only once. This clonotype was seen repeatedly, ten times or more. The CDR3 runs 15 residues. V was trimmed by 0 bases and J by 5 bases, leaving 8 bases between them. Germline values: CDR1 LGHDT, CDR2 YNNKEL (reference sequence).

The chain has TRBV3-1 and TRBJ1-6; D ambiguous. The specimen sequenced was peripheral blood or thyroid tissue (not recorded which). This clonotype was sampled from an adult woman with Graves' disease, either hyperthyroidism or ophthalmopathy (not recorded which). CDR3 in DNA: TGTGCCAGCAGCCAAGATACGGGGAATAATTCACCCCTCCACTTT. Its translation: CASSQDTGNNSPLHF.